The rows below give T cell receptor beta chains drawn from one sample of a study of T cell repertoires in cytomegalovirus infection. From the reads, TCRdb called clonotypes with MiXCR, one entry per CDR3 protein. The table includes hundreds of thousands of distinct CDR3 sequences, around 6.2% detected once. Sequences were obtained from PBMCs. The receptor set was obtained from a human donor in good health (CMV status not recorded). Some clones in this sample may be carry-over from other donors' samples. Both conserved end residues are part of each CDR3. The D gene is left open where the match is weak. The listing skips clone size in some rows; elsewhere it reads once, few, many or a size class.

d_gene: TRBD2
j_gene: TRBJ2-1
v_gene: TRBV10-3
abundance: many
CDR3aa: CAISESTSGGVHNEQFF
CDR3nt: TGTGCCATCAGTGAGTCGACTAGCGGGGGGGTCCACAATGAGCAGTTCTTC

d_gene: .
j_gene: TRBJ1-6
v_gene: TRBV27
abundance: many
CDR3aa: CASTGGQSYNSPLHF
CDR3nt: TGTGCCAGCACTGGGGGTCAGTCCTATAATTCACCCCTCCACTTT

d_gene: .
j_gene: TRBJ1-4
v_gene: TRBV14
abundance: many
CDR3aa: CASSRGNPLTNEKLFF
CDR3nt: TGTGCCAGCAGCCGGGGGAATCCGTTAACTAATGAAAAACTGTTTTTT

d_gene: .
j_gene: TRBJ2-2
v_gene: TRBV19
abundance: few
CDR3aa: CASSVGTGELFF
CDR3nt: TGTGCCAGTAGCGTCGGGACCGGGGAGCTGTTTTTT

d_gene: .
j_gene: TRBJ2-1
v_gene: TRBV6-2/TRBV6-3
abundance: few
CDR3aa: CASRTGAGRSYNEQFF
CDR3nt: TGTGCCAGCAGAACCGGGGCAGGGCGCTCCTACAATGAGCAGTTCTTC

d_gene: .
j_gene: TRBJ1-5
v_gene: TRBV24-1
abundance: .
CDR3aa: CATSELASNQPQHF
CDR3nt: TGTGCCACCAGTGAGCTGGCTAGCAATCAGCCCCAGCATTTT

d_gene: TRBD1
j_gene: TRBJ1-1
v_gene: TRBV6-2/TRBV6-3
abundance: many
CDR3aa: CASNKVDRDRNTEAFF
CDR3nt: TGTGCCAGCAATAAAGTCGACAGGGACCGTAACACTGAAGCTTTCTTT

d_gene: .
j_gene: TRBJ2-2
v_gene: TRBV14
abundance: many
CDR3aa: CASSHRRSGQNTGELFF
CDR3nt: TGTGCCAGCAGCCACCGTAGGTCGGGACAGAACACCGGGGAGCTGTTTTTT

d_gene: TRBD1
j_gene: TRBJ1-1
v_gene: TRBV5-6
abundance: many
CDR3aa: CASATTGDEDDTEAFF
CDR3nt: TGTGCCAGCGCGACGACAGGGGATGAGGATGACACTGAAGCTTTCTTT

d_gene: .
j_gene: TRBJ2-3
v_gene: TRBV9
abundance: few
CDR3aa: CASSPDGSTDTQYF
CDR3nt: TGTGCCAGCAGTCCCGACGGTAGCACAGATACGCAGTATTTT

d_gene: TRBD2
j_gene: TRBJ2-1
v_gene: TRBV20-1
abundance: .
CDR3aa: CSATVGGATNNEQFF
CDR3nt: TGCAGTGCTACGGTCGGGGGGGCTACGAACAATGAGCAGTTCTTC

d_gene: TRBD1
j_gene: TRBJ2-3
v_gene: TRBV5-1
abundance: .
CDR3aa: CASSTSGTGLPPDTQYF
CDR3nt: TGCGCCAGCAGCACCTCCGGGACAGGGCTCCCCCCAGATACGCAGTATTTT

d_gene: TRBD1
j_gene: TRBJ1-5
v_gene: TRBV12-3/TRBV12-4
abundance: many
CDR3aa: CASSRQGSTSQPQHF
CDR3nt: TGTGCCAGCAGCCGACAGGGGTCAACGAGTCAGCCCCAGCATTTT

d_gene: TRBD2
j_gene: TRBJ2-3
v_gene: TRBV5-1
abundance: .
CDR3aa: CASSFIAGDTDTQYF
CDR3nt: TGCGCCAGCAGCTTTATAGCGGGGGACACAGATACGCAGTATTTT

d_gene: TRBD1
j_gene: TRBJ2-2
v_gene: TRBV15
abundance: many
CDR3aa: CATSRLTGGASGTGELFF
CDR3nt: TGTGCCACCAGCAGACTGACAGGGGGCGCATCGGGCACCGGGGAGCTGTTTTTT

d_gene: .
j_gene: TRBJ1-1
v_gene: TRBV28
abundance: many
CDR3aa: CASSLPQISNTEAFF
CDR3nt: TGTGCCAGCAGTCTACCCCAGATTTCGAACACTGAAGCTTTCTTT

d_gene: .
j_gene: TRBJ2-2
v_gene: TRBV29-1
abundance: many
CDR3aa: CSVSGTAFTGELFF
CDR3nt: TGCAGCGTGTCCGGGACTGCCTTCACCGGGGAGCTGTTTTTT

d_gene: TRBD1
j_gene: TRBJ2-7
v_gene: TRBV30
abundance: .
CDR3aa: CAWSIGTGIDYEQYF
CDR3nt: TGTGCCTGGAGTATCGGGACAGGGATAGACTACGAGCAGTACTTC

d_gene: TRBD1
j_gene: TRBJ2-7
v_gene: TRBV28
abundance: many
CDR3aa: CASKYRGLYEQYF
CDR3nt: TGTGCCAGCAAGTACAGGGGGCTCTACGAGCAGTACTTC

d_gene: .
j_gene: TRBJ2-7
v_gene: TRBV5-1
abundance: many
CDR3aa: CASSPGNEQYF
CDR3nt: TGCGCCAGCAGCCCAGGCAACGAGCAGTACTTC

d_gene: .
j_gene: TRBJ2-5
v_gene: TRBV2
abundance: many
CDR3aa: CASHPFTVPRETQYF
CDR3nt: TGTGCCAGTCATCCTTTTACGGTCCCTCGGGAGACCCAGTACTTC

d_gene: .
j_gene: TRBJ1-5
v_gene: TRBV6-2/TRBV6-3
abundance: many
CDR3aa: CASRTGTRSQGNQPQHF
CDR3nt: TGTGCCAGCAGAACCGGGACAAGGTCCCAGGGCAATCAGCCCCAGCATTTT

d_gene: .
j_gene: TRBJ2-5
v_gene: TRBV25-1
abundance: .
CDR3aa: CASSSPDWAGETQYF
CDR3nt: TGTGCCAGCAGCAGTCCAGACTGGGCGGGGGAGACCCAGTACTTC

d_gene: .
j_gene: TRBJ1-2
v_gene: TRBV11-2
abundance: many
CDR3aa: CASSLRVAGDGYTF
CDR3nt: TGTGCCAGCAGTCTACGGGTGGCAGGGGATGGCTACACCTTC

d_gene: TRBD2
j_gene: TRBJ2-1
v_gene: TRBV5-5
abundance: few
CDR3aa: CASSFSSGGAGEQFF
CDR3nt: TGTGCCAGCAGCTTCTCTAGCGGGGGGGCAGGTGAGCAGTTCTTC

d_gene: TRBD2
j_gene: TRBJ2-1
v_gene: TRBV19
abundance: few
CDR3aa: CASGGWELAGDSSYNEQFF
CDR3nt: TGTGCCAGTGGGGGATGGGAACTAGCGGGGGATTCCTCCTACAATGAGCAGTTCTTC

d_gene: .
j_gene: TRBJ2-5
v_gene: TRBV7-2
abundance: many
CDR3aa: CASSLRLDPQETQYF
CDR3nt: TGTGCCAGCAGCTTGCGTCTGGACCCCCAAGAGACCCAGTACTTC

d_gene: .
j_gene: TRBJ2-7
v_gene: TRBV7-8
abundance: many
CDR3aa: CASSRTGSYEQYF
CDR3nt: TGTGCCAGCAGCCGCACCGGGAGCTACGAGCAGTACTTC

d_gene: TRBD1
j_gene: TRBJ1-6
v_gene: TRBV14
abundance: many
CDR3aa: CASSQVQGFQDSPLHF
CDR3nt: TGTGCCAGCAGCCAAGTACAGGGGTTTCAGGATTCACCCCTCCACTTT